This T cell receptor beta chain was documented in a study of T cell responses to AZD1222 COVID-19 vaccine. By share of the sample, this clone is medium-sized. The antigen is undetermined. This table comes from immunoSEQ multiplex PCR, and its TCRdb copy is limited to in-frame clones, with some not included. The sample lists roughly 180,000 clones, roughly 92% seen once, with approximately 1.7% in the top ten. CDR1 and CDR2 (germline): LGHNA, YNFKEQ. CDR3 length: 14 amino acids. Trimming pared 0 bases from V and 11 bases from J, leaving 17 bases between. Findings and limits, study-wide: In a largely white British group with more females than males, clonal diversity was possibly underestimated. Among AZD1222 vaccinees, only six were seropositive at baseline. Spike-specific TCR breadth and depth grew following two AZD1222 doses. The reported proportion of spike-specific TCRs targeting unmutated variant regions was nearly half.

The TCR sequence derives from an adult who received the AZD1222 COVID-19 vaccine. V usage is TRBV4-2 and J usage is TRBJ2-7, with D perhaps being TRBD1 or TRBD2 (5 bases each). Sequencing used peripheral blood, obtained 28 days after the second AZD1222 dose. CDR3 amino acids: CASSQEGMAGTEYF. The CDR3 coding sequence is TGTGCCAGCAGCCAAGAAGGGATGGCAGGGACGGAGTACTTC.